The clone carrying this T cell receptor beta chain showed up just a few times. The sample is drawn from a study of regulatory T cells in long-lasting Graves disease. Library construction for TCR beta used iRepertoire HTBI primers and Arm-PCR of CDR3 regions. A single record per CDR3 protein comes from TCRdb applying MiXCR to the multiplex PCR reads. The sample contains 400,000 or so distinct CDR3 sequences, about a fifth of which appear only once. The time point: persistent/refractory GD, antithyroid drugs over 5 years with positive TRAb. PBMC RNA was the source of the TCR library. Germline V CDR1 and CDR2: MNHEY, SVGEGT. The CDR3 runs to 15 residues. Trimming took 3 bases from V and 6 from J; bases not matched to a gene: 8.

This sequence originates from a female donor with Graves disease. V and J are TRBV6-2 or TRBV6-3 and TRBJ2-1, with 7 bases aligning to TRBD2. The specimen comprised peripheral blood mononuclear cells (PBMCs), sampled when the disease was refractory, from a patient treated with antithyroid drugs. CDR3: CASSYSGLAVNEQFF. CDR3 nucleotides: TGTGCCAGCAGTTATTCGGGTCTAGCGGTCAATGAGCAGTTCTTC.